This TCR beta chain was identified during a study of vaccination and CD4 T cells after COVID-19. Study as a whole: Overlapping spike peptides of SARS-CoV-2, HCoV-NL63, HCoV-OC43 and HCoV-229E were used, and cells were stimulated with them.

A note on this clonotype: Its target is not known.

Treatment of the sample: roughly 10-day PBMC culture with coronavirus spike peptide pools or control peptides (ViraFEST assay). The unexposed donor provided CD4+ T cells, which were taken before the COVID-19 pandemic (2011-2018). V was pared by 6 bases and J by 4 bases, with 4 bases of the junction left unmatched. This CDR3 has 15 amino acids. The germline CDR1 and CDR2 sequences are MNHEY and SVGEGT. Oncomine TCR Beta short-read sequencing was applied to DNA from cultured CD4+ T cells. TCRdb recomputed calls from the PCR reads with MiXCR, one row per CDR3 protein. Of about 2,000 distinct CDR3 sequences listed, approximately 55% are singletons.

J is TRBJ1-6 and V is TRBV6-2 or TRBV6-3; 9 bases are a match to TRBD1. The specimen was CD4+ T cells from blood, cultured in vitro. This TCR was sampled from a human donor in good health. Here the CDR3 reads CASSQQGAYNSPLHF. As DNA, the CDR3 is TGTGCCAGCAGCCAACAGGGGGCTTATAATTCACCCCTCCACTTT.